Listed here are 19 T cell receptor beta chains from one sample, sequenced in a study of T cell responses to AZD1222 COVID-19 vaccine. Clones were read by immunoSEQ multiplex PCR, and TCRdb kept only the in-frame ones, dropping some. The sample records approximately 77,000 clones, 92% being singletons. Sequencing was performed on peripheral blood, taken on day 0 of MenACWY control vaccination. All receptors derive from an adult in good health.

V usage is TRBV5-1 and J usage is TRBJ2-7; 13 nucleotides agree with TRBD2. This CDR3 has 16 amino acids. The V gene's germline CDR1 is SGHRS and CDR2 YFSETQ. V was clipped by 4 bases and J by 3 bases; unmatched bases: 7. The CDR3, as DNA: TGCGCCAGCAGCCCGGGGACTAGCGGGGTACTCTACGAGCAGTACTTC. It translates to CASSPGTSGVLYEQYF.

V usage is TRBV7-2 and J usage is TRBJ2-7; possibly TRBD1 for D (8 bases). The V end was cut by 2 bases, the J end by 7 bases, with 24 bases between. The germline CDR1 and CDR2 sequences are SGHTA and FQGNSA. The CDR3 has 17 residues. CDR3 bases: TGTGCCAGCAGCTTAACGTTGGGGGGGACAGGCCGAGGGGAGCAGTACTTC. It specifies CASSLTLGGTGRGEQYF.

About this clone: Other DNA sequences within the sample encode an identical CDR3. This rearrangement joins TRBV9 to TRBJ1-6; 8 nucleotides line up with TRBD1. The length of the CDR3 is 15 residues. The germline V gene has CDR1 SGDLS and CDR2 YYNGEE. The trim removed 2 bases at V and 6 bases at J, leaving 4 bases unmatched. The CDR3 nucleotides read TGTGCCAGCAGCGTGGGACAGGAGCGTAATTCACCCCTCCACTTT. Residues: CASSVGQERNSPLHF.

The V call is TRBV12-5, the J call TRBJ1-5; TRBD1 is a possible D gene (5 bases). CDR1 LGHNT and CDR2 FRNRAP come from the germline V gene. CDR3 length: 12 residues. V was shortened by 6 bases and J by 7 bases, with 10 bases between the two germline ends. The CDR3 bases are TGTGCTAGTGGCCCCGGGGACCAGCCCCAGCATTTT. This sequence encodes CASGPGDQPQHF.

The rearrangement joins TRBV7-2 to TRBJ2-5; a weak D match, TRBD2 (5 bases). The V end was cut by 3 bases, the J end by 5 bases, with 13 bases between. The CDR3 totals 14 residues. Germline V CDR1 and CDR2: SGHTA, FQGNSA. CDR3 loop: CASSLAPRGETQYF. The DNA of the CDR3 is TGTGCCAGCAGCTTGGCTCCCCGCGGGGAGACCCAGTACTTC.

V and J are TRBV18 and TRBJ2-2; D is possibly TRBD1 or TRBD2 (5 bases each). Germline V gene data show CDR1 as KGHSH and CDR2 as LQKENI. The CDR3 is 16 amino acids. V was pared by 0 bases and J by 0 bases, with 8 bases between. CDR3: CASSPPGTTNTGELFF. The CDR3 DNA reads as TGTGCCAGCTCACCACCTGGGACCACGAACACCGGGGAGCTGTTTTTT.

This clone was seen a single time. The chain combines TRBV29-1 with TRBJ1-4; D not resolved. This CDR3 has 12 amino acids. Germline lookup yields CDR1 SQVTM and CDR2 ANQGSEA. V was pared by 7 bases and J by 7 bases, with 13 bases between. The CDR3 DNA reads as TGCAGCGCTGGGGAGACGGCTGAAAAACTGTTTTTT. Its translation is CSAGETAEKLFF.

This clone has a handful of counts. The rearrangement joins TRBV6-5 to TRBJ1-2, with D possibly being TRBD1 (5 bases). V lost 4 bases to trimming and J lost 1 base, with 7 bases between them. Germline values: CDR1 MNHEY, CDR2 SVGAGI. The CDR3 loop spans 13 amino acids. The CDR3, as DNA: TGTGCCAGCAGTTCGACAGATAACTATGGCTACACCTTC. Protein product: CASSSTDNYGYTF.

CDR3 DNA sequence: TGTGCCAGCACCCCTGGCAGCGCCCGCAATCAGCCCCAGCATTTT. Translation gives CASTPGSARNQPQHF. The V gene is TRBV28, the J gene TRBJ1-5; no reliable D call. The germline V and J ends were trimmed by 7 bases and 2 bases, with 15 bases remaining between them. This CDR3 is built from 15 residues. CDR1 is MDHEN and CDR2 is SYDVKM in the germline V gene.

The chain has TRBV7-2 and TRBJ2-7; 10 bases are a match to TRBD1. Trimming cost V 7 bases and J 5 bases; bases outside gene matches: 8. CDR1 is SGHTA and CDR2 is FQGNSA in the germline V gene. The CDR3 extends over 14 amino acids. The CDR3 DNA reads TGTGCCAGCACCCTCGGGGACAGGGGTCACGAGCAGTACTTC. Translation gives CASTLGDRGHEQYF.

A word on this clone: An end of the junction does not agree with germline; a read error may underlie this. V and J are TRBV5-1 and TRBJ2-1, with D tentatively TRBD1 or TRBD2 (5 bases each). This CDR3 has 15 residues. Germline V gene sequence: CDR1 SGHRS, CDR2 YFSETQ. The CDR3 coding sequence is TGCGCCAGCAGTTTGGTTCTTGGGACGTCCAATGAGCAGTTCTTC. This gives the protein CASSLVLGTSNEQFF.

The V gene is TRBV28, the J gene TRBJ1-2; a possible D gene is TRBD1 (5 bases). Germline loops: CDR1 MDHEN, CDR2 SYDVKM. The CDR3 spans 13 residues. V was pared by 7 bases and J by 5 bases, with 14 bases between. CDR3 sequence (DNA): TGTGCCAGCACCACCGGGACGGGTTATGGCTACACCTTC. This codes for CASTTGTGYGYTF.

The chain links TRBV5-1 to TRBJ2-5; D may correspond to TRBD1 or TRBD2 (5 bases each). The CDR3 has 13 residues. Germline V lookup: CDR1 SGHRS, CDR2 YFSETQ. The V gene lost 6 bases and the J gene lost 5 bases, with 14 bases spanning the gap. Here the CDR3 DNA reads TGCGCCAGCATGGTAGGCTGGGGGGAGACCCAGTACTTC. Its protein product is CASMVGWGETQYF.

This rearrangement joins TRBV30 to TRBJ1-3; TRBD1 might be the D (5 bases). The CDR3 covers 14 residues. Germline V lookup: CDR1 GTSNPN, CDR2 SVGIG (reference sequence). V was cut by 1 base and J by 2 bases, with 9 bases left in between. The CDR3 coding sequence is TGTGCCTGGAGTGAAGGGACCCCTGGAAACACCATATATTTT. Translating gives CAWSEGTPGNTIYF.

The chain carries TRBV19 and TRBJ2-5; D is possibly TRBD2 (6 bases). CDR1 LNHDA and CDR2 SQIVND come from the germline V gene (reference sequence). The CDR3 is made up of 15 amino acids. V lost 1 base, J lost 2 bases, and 11 bases lay in between. The CDR3, as DNA: TGTGCCAGTAGTATAGGTTCGGGAGATCAAGAGACCCAGTACTTC. Translating gives CASSIGSGDQETQYF.

By share, this clone ranks as medium-sized. V gene TRBV2 combines with J gene TRBJ2-7, with a tentative D call TRBD2 (5 bases). Germline V lookup: CDR1 SNHLY, CDR2 FYNNEI. The CDR3 has 14 residues. Trimming left V 3 bases short and J 4 bases short, with 13 bases between. The CDR3 is CASSENVGGYEQYF. For the CDR3, the DNA is TGTGCCAGCAGTGAGAACGTTGGCGGGTACGAGCAGTACTTC.

The V gene is TRBV28, the J gene TRBJ1-6; TRBD1 aligns across 7 bases. Germline CDR1 and CDR2: MDHEN and SYDVKM. This CDR3 comprises 14 residues. V lost 7 bases, J lost 6 bases, and 6 bases stayed unmatched. Here the CDR3 reads CASTRTGGNSPLHF. The CDR3 DNA reads TGTGCCAGCACTAGGACAGGAGGTAATTCACCCCTCCACTTT.

This clone showed up just once. The chain has TRBV19 and TRBJ1-5; D gene unclear. Trimming cost V 4 bases and J 0 bases, with 16 bases left between them. The germline V gene encodes CDR1 LNHDA and CDR2 SQIVND (reference sequence). The CDR3 is 17 amino acids. As DNA, the CDR3 is TGTGCCAGTAGTACTGGGCCGGGAGAGCCTAGCAATCAGCCCCAGCATTTT. Translating it yields CASSTGPGEPSNQPQHF.

The rearrangement joins TRBV5-1 to TRBJ2-7, with TRBD1 matching 9 bases. This CDR3 is 14 amino acids long. Germline values: CDR1 SGHRS, CDR2 YFSETQ. With 4 bases clipped from V and 3 bases from J, the junction kept 5 bases outside the gene matches. The CDR3, as DNA: TGCGCCAGCAGCACGGCGGGACAGGGCTACGAGCAGTACTTC. It is translated as CASSTAGQGYEQYF.